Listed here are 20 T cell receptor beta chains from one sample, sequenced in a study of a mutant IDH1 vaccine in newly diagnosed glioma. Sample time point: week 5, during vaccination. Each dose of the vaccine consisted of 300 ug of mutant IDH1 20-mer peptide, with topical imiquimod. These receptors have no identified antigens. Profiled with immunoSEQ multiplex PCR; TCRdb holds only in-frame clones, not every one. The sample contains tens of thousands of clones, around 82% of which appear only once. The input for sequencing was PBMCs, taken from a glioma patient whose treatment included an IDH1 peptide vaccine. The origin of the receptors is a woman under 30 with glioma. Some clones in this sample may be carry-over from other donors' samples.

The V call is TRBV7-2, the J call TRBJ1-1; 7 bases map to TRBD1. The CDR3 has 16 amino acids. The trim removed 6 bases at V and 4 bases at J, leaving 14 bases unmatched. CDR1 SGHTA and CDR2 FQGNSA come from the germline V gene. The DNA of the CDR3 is TGTGCCAGCAGTTTCCCGCTACAGGGGCGGGCCACTGAAGCTTTCTTT. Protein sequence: CASSFPLQGRATEAFF. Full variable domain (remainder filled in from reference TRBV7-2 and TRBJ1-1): GAGVSQSPSNKVTEKGKDVELRCDPISGHTALYWYRQSLGQGLEFLIYFQGNSAPDKSGLPSDRFSAERTGGSVSTLTIQRTQQEDSAVYLCASSFPLQGRATEAFFGQGTRLTVV.

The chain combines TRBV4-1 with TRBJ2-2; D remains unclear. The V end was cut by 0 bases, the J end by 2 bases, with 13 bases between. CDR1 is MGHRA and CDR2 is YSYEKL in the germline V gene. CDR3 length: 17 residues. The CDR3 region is CASSQDRARSNTGELFF. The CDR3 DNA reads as TGCGCCAGCAGCCAAGATCGGGCACGCAGCAACACCGGGGAGCTGTTTTTT.

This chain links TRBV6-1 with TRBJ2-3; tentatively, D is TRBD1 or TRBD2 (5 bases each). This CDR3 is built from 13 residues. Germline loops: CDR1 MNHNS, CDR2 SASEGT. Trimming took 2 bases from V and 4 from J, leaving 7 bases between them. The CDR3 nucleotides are TGTGCCAGCAGTGAACAGGGACCAGATACGCAGTATTTT. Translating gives CASSEQGPDTQYF.

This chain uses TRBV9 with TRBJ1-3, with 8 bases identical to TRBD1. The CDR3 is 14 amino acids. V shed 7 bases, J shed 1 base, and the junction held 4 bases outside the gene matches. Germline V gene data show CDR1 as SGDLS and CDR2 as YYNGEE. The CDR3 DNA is TGTGCCAGCGGACAGGGCGCTTCTGGAAACACCATATATTTT. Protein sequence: CASGQGASGNTIYF.

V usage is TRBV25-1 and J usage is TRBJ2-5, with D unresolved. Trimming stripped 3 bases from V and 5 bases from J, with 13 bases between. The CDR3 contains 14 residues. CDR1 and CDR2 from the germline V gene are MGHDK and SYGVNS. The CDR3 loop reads CASSEMDGRETQYF. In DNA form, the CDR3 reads TGTGCCAGCAGTGAGATGGACGGTCGGGAGACCCAGTACTTC.

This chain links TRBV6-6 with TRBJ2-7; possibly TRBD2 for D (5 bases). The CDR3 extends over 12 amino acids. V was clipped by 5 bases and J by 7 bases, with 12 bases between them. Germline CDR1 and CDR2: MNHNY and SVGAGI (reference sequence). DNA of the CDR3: TGTGCCAGCAGTGACGCGGGCTTAGAGCAGTACTTC. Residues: CASSDAGLEQYF.

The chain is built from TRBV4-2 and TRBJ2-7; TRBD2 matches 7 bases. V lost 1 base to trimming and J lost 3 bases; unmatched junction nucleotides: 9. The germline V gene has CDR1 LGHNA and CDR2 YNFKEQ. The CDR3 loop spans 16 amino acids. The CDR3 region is CASSQAIQRESYEQYF. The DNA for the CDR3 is TGTGCCAGCAGCCAAGCCATACAGCGGGAAAGCTACGAGCAGTACTTC.

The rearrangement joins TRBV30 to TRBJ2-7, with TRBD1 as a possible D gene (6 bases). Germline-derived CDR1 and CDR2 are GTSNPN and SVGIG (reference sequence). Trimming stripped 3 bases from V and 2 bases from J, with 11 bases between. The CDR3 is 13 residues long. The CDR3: CAWSRDKAYEQYF. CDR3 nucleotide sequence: TGTGCCTGGAGCCGGGACAAAGCCTACGAGCAGTACTTC.

CDR3 loop: CASSRRPTDTQYF. The CDR3 region has the DNA TGTGCCAGCAGCCGCCGGCCTACAGATACGCAGTATTTT. The gene calls are TRBV27 and TRBJ2-3; D is unresolved. This CDR3 has 13 residues. With 6 bases removed from V and 3 bases from J, the gap between germline ends came to 10 bases. Germline loops: CDR1 MNHEY, CDR2 SMNVEV (reference sequence).

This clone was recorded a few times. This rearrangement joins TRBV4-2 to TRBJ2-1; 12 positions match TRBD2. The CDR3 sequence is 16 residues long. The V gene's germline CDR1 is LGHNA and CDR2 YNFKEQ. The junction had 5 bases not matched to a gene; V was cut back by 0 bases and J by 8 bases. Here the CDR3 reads CASSQDMASGGDEQFF. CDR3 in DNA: TGTGCCAGCAGCCAAGATATGGCTAGCGGGGGGGATGAGCAGTTCTTC.

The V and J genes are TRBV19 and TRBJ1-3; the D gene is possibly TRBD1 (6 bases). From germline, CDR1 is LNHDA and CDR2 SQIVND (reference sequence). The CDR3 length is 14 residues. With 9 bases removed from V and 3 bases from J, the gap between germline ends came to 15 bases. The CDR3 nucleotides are TGTGCCAGCCGATTAAGGGGGATTGGAAACACCATATATTTT. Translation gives CASRLRGIGNTIYF.

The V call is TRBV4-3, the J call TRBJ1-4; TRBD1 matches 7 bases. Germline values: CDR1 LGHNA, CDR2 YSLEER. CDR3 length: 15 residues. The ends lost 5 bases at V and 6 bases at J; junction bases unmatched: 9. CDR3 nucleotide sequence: TGCGCCAGCAGCGGCAGACAGGGTTCGTATGAAAAACTGTTTTTT. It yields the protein CASSGRQGSYEKLFF.

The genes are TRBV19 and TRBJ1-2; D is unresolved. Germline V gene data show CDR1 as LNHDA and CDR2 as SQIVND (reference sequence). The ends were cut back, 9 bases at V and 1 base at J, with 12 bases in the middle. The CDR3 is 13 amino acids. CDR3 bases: TGTGCCAGCGCCCCGGGGATTAACTATGGCTACACCTTC. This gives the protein CASAPGINYGYTF.

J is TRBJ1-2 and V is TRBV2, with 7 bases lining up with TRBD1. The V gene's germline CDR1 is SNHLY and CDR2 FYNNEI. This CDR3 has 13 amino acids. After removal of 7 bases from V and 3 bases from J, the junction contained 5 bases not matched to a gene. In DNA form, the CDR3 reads TGTGCCAGCAAGGAGGGGGCCGACTATGGCTACACCTTC. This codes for CASKEGADYGYTF.

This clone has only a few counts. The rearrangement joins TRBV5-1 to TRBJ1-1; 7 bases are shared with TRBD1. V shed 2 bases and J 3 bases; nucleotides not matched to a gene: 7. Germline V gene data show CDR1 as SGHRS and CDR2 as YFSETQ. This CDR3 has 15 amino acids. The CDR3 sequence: CASSFAPTGDTEAFF. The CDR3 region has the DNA TGCGCCAGCAGCTTCGCACCTACAGGGGACACTGAAGCTTTCTTT.

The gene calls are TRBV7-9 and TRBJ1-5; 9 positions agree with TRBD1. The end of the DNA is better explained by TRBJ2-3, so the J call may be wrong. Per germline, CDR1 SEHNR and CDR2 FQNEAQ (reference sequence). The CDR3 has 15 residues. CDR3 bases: TGTGCCAGCAGCCGGACAGGGGCGGGCAATCAGCCCCAGTATTTT. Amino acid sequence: CASSRTGAGNQPQYF.

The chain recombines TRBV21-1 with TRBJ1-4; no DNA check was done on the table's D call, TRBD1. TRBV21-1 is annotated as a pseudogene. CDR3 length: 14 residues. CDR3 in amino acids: CASSETQGREKLFF. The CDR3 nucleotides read TGTGCCAGCAGCGAAACACAGGGTAGGGAAAAACTGTTTTTT.

CDR3: CASSEVRVSNQPQHF. The CDR3 nucleotides read TGTGCCAGCAGTGAAGTTAGGGTTAGCAATCAGCCCCAGCATTTT. The chain carries TRBV6-1 and TRBJ1-5; D is undetermined. V was clipped by 1 base and J by 0 bases, with 7 bases between them. Germline V CDR1 and CDR2: MNHNS, SASEGT. The CDR3 has 15 residues.

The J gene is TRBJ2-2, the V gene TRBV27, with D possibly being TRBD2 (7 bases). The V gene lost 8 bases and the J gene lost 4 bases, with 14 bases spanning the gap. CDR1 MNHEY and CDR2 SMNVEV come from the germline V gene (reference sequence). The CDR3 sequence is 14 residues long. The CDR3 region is CASRRGAGTGELFF. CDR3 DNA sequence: TGTGCCAGCCGCCGGGGGGCGGGCACCGGGGAGCTGTTTTTT.

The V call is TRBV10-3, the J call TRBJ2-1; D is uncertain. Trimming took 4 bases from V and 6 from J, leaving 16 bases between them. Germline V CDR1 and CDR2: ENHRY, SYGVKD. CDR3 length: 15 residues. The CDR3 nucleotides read TGTGCCATCAGTGCTACGTCTGTCAGTGTCAATGAGCAGTTCTTC. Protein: CAISATSVSVNEQFF.